Each of the 5 T cell receptor beta chains below was sequenced from the same sample in a study of T-cell memory formation after mild COVID-19 listed by TCRdb under 2021. Library preparation used 5' RACE. Sequencing was performed on an Illumina NovaSeq 6000. TCRdb passed the public sequencing reads through fastp at Q25 and MiXCR, retaining productive beta sequences. Each CDR3 protein gets just one entry, which takes the most common genes and DNA from the rows behind it. Within this sample are some 450,000 distinct CDR3 sequences, with more than 15% of them counted one time only. The top ten hold 20% to 25% of the sample. The specimen was PBMCs or a T cell subset sorted from them (not recorded which). These receptors came from a man younger than 35 who had mild COVID-19 (a few samples of this study predate the infection). The sample titles of this study are shuffled in the database, so cell type and time point are left out; the donor was told from shared clones.

This clonotype turned up a few times. V is TRBV7-3 and J is TRBJ2-1; 14 positions agree with TRBD2. CDR3 length: 16 residues. CDR1 is SGHTA and CDR2 is FQGTGA in the germline V gene. V was clipped by 2 bases and J by 8 bases; unmatched bases: 5. The CDR3 loop reads CASSLGLAGGRYEQFF. In DNA form, the CDR3 reads TGTGCCAGCAGCTTAGGACTAGCGGGGGGTCGTTATGAGCAGTTCTTC.

This clonotype was observed many times. The V gene is TRBV7-8, the J gene TRBJ2-5; D gene uncertain. Germline values: CDR1 SGHVS, CDR2 FQNEAQ. There are 14 residues in the CDR3. Between the trimmed V and J ends, which lost 5 bases and 4 bases, there was a span of 14 bases. The CDR3 region has the DNA TGTGCCAGCAGCCAAAGGTTCGTCGGAGAGACCCAGTACTTC. Amino acids: CASSQRFVGETQYF.

The rearrangement links TRBV6-6 to TRBJ2-7; D not resolved. The V end lost 5 bases, the J end lost 2 bases, and 13 bases lay between the germline ends. CDR3 length: 14 amino acids. Germline V gene data show CDR1 as MNHNY and CDR2 as SVGAGI (reference sequence). The CDR3 bases are TGTGCCAGCAGTCCCCCCCGGCCCCCCTACGAGCAGTACGTC. Its translation is CASSPPRPPYEQYV.

This clonotype was picked up many times. The V call is TRBV7-2, the J call TRBJ1-1; D is unresolved. CDR3 length: 14 amino acids. CDR1 SGHTA and CDR2 FQGNSA come from the germline V gene. The V end was cut by 5 bases, the J end by 1 base, with 11 bases between. The CDR3 loop is CASSPRRGNTEAFF. The CDR3 coding sequence is TGTGCCAGCAGCCCGAGGCGGGGGAACACTGAAGCTTTCTTT. Full variable domain (missing parts from reference TRBV7-2 and TRBJ1-1): GAGVSQSPSNKVTEKGKDVELRCDPISGHTALYWYRQSLGQGLEFLIYFQGNSAPDKSGLPSDRFSAERTGGSVSTLTIQRTQQEDSAVYLCASSPRRGNTEAFFGQGTRLTVV.

V is TRBV6-5 and J is TRBJ2-7; D gene unclear. The germline V gene encodes CDR1 MNHEY and CDR2 SVGAGI. This CDR3 comprises 12 residues. The V end lost 8 bases, the J end lost 3 bases, and 11 bases lay between the germline ends. As DNA, the CDR3 is TGTGCCAGCGGGCAGAGCCGCTACGAGCAGTACGTC. Encoded protein: CASGQSRYEQYV.